In its sample, the clone carrying this T cell receptor (beta chain) was seen a few times. The target antigen is unknown. Aged 18 to 65, the patients had hyperthyroidism that was newly diagnosed and had lasted under 2 months. This CDR3 has 15 amino acids. The V segment lost 1 base and the J segment 7 bases; nucleotides outside the gene matches: 6. Looked up from germline, CDR1 is KGHDR and CDR2 is SFDVKD. The sample comes from a study of T cells in Graves' hyperthyroidism and ophthalmopathy. RNA transcripts were the template for amplifying TCR beta CDR3 regions. The HTBI set primed first-round TCR CDR3 RT-PCR. TCRdb reprocessed the multiplex PCR reads with MiXCR, giving one entry per CDR3 protein. This sample yields around 200,000 distinct CDR3 sequences, of which approximately 16% are seen a single time; about 45% belongs to the top ten. General observations from the study: Most thyroid clonotypes with frequency above 0.001 were detected in blood.

The TCR sequence derives from a man aged 40-50 years with Graves' hyperthyroidism. The chain recombines TRBV24-1 with TRBJ2-1; TRBD2 agrees at 7 bases. Material for sequencing was blood. The CDR3 nucleotides read TGTGCCACCAGTGATTTTGGCGGGGGAACGAATGAGCAGTTCTTC. Its protein is CATSDFGGGTNEQFF.